Shown below are 9 T cell receptor beta chains from a single sample sequenced in a study of blood T cell repertoires in COVID-19 (dated by TCRdb to about 2020). The method was the immunoSEQ multiplex PCR assay. Sourced from immuneACCESS, this table was stored by TCRdb with only in-frame sequences that have V and J called. A share of the clones is absent; for the studies checked, an unresolved V gene accounts for under half, and the remainder has no known explanation. In all, the sample holds approximately 100,000 clones, and approximately 92% of those were seen once. In total, the top ten clones hold roughly 30% of the sample. Source material: peripheral blood. Source of these receptors: a woman of 80 years or more with acute or convalescent COVID-19.

The chain uses TRBV10-3 and TRBJ2-7; 7 bases match TRBD2. CDR1 ENHRY and CDR2 SYGVKD come from the germline V gene. V dropped 4 bases and J dropped 2; count of bases not matched to a gene: 11. This CDR3 comprises 16 residues. The chain's CDR3 is CAISGPDAGEPYEQYF. The CDR3 bases are TGTGCCATCAGTGGGCCGGATGCGGGGGAACCCTACGAGCAGTACTTC.

The chain employs TRBV6-5 and TRBJ1-5, with unresolved D. V was pared by 11 bases and J by 6 bases, with 17 bases between. CDR1 is MNHEY and CDR2 is SVGAGI in the germline V gene. This CDR3 contains 13 residues. The CDR3 bases are TGTGCCTCCTACGGGGAGGTCGGTCAGCCCCAGCATTTT. Its protein is CASYGEVGQPQHF.

The gene calls are TRBV7-9 and TRBJ2-7; D is perhaps TRBD1 (5 bases). The germline gives CDR1 SEHNR, CDR2 FQNEAQ (reference sequence). The CDR3 has 15 amino acids. V lost 1 base and J 5 bases, leaving 15 bases between the germline ends. The CDR3 protein is CASSLGKGSGHEQYF. The DNA for the CDR3 is TGTGCCAGCAGCTTAGGGAAGGGGTCTGGTCACGAGCAGTACTTC.

CDR3 amino acids: CASSPGLAGRADTQYF. CDR3 DNA sequence: TGTGCCAGCTCACCTGGACTAGCGGGGCGGGCAGATACGCAGTATTTT. The V and J genes are TRBV18 and TRBJ2-3; 12 bases match TRBD2. Germline CDR1 is KGHSH and CDR2 is LQKENI. The CDR3 is 16 amino acids. V lost 3 bases, J lost 4 bases, and 5 bases stayed unmatched.

This clone appeared once. The chain joins TRBV2 to TRBJ1-1, with 10 bases lining up with TRBD1. The CDR3 runs 18 residues. V lost 6 bases, J lost 1 base, and 14 bases stayed unmatched. CDR1 SNHLY and CDR2 FYNNEI come from the germline V gene. Here the CDR3 reads CASSPGQGMSKKNTEAFF. As DNA, the CDR3 is TGTGCCAGCAGCCCGGGACAGGGGATGAGTAAGAAGAACACTGAAGCTTTCTTT. The variable domain in full, completed from reference TRBV2 and TRBJ1-1, reads EPEVTQTPSHQVTQMGQEVILRCVPISNHLYFYWYRQILGQKVEFLVSFYNNEISEKSEIFDDQFSVERPDGSNFTLKIRSTKLEDSAMYFCASSPGQGMSKKNTEAFFGQGTRLTVV.

The chain is built from TRBV7-2 and TRBJ2-1; no definite D call. The CDR3 length is 11 residues. Germline lookup yields CDR1 SGHTA and CDR2 FQGNSA. V was trimmed by 5 bases and J by 4 bases, leaving 3 bases between them. CDR3 loop: CASSTYNEQFF. DNA for the CDR3: TGTGCCAGCAGCACATACAATGAGCAGTTCTTC.

This chain joins TRBV5-1 and TRBJ1-6; TRBD1 might be the D (5 bases). Per germline, CDR1 SGHRS and CDR2 YFSETQ. V was clipped by 3 bases and J by 7 bases, with 11 bases between them. The CDR3 runs 14 residues. For the CDR3, the DNA is TGCGCCAGCAGCTCCGGGACTATCAATTCACCCCTCCACTTT. Translating it yields CASSSGTINSPLHF.

The genes are TRBV28 and TRBJ2-7; 7 bases align to TRBD1. Trimming took 2 bases from V and 4 from J; bases not matched to a gene: 17. Germline V gene data show CDR1 as MDHEN and CDR2 as SYDVKM. This CDR3 is built from 18 residues. This chain's CDR3 is CASSLPGWDRTAPYEQYF. CDR3 DNA: TGTGCCAGCAGTTTACCCGGGTGGGACAGAACAGCACCTTACGAGCAGTACTTC.

CDR3 bases: TGTGCCAGTAGTACCCTCGGGACAGGGGATGGCTACACCTTC. Translating it yields CASSTLGTGDGYTF. This chain links TRBV19 with TRBJ1-2; 10 positions match TRBD1. CDR3 length equals 14 residues. CDR1 is LNHDA, CDR2 SQIVND, per germline (reference sequence). J gave up 6 bases and V 4 bases, and 5 bases lay outside the gene matches. The complete variable domain, with remaining parts taken from reference TRBV19 and TRBJ1-2, reads DGGITQSPKYLFRKEGQNVTLSCEQNLNHDAMYWYRQDPGQGLRLIYYSQIVNDFQKGDIAEGYSVSREKKESFPLTVTSAQKNPTAFYLCASSTLGTGDGYTFGSGTRLTVV.